One and the same sample provided the 23 T cell receptor beta chains below, sequenced in a study of shared clonotypes between healthy human individuals. Sequenced by immunoSEQ multiplex PCR; TCRdb stores in-frame clones only, minus some. The sample contains 2 million to 2.5 million clones, around 90% of which appear only once. The sequencing input was naive CD4+ T cells from PBMCs. Subset in this sample: CD45RA+ positively selected. The origin of the receptors is a man younger than 35 in good health. Some clones in this sample may be carry-over from other donors' samples.

The chain carries TRBV5-4 and TRBJ2-1; tentatively, D is TRBD1 (6 bases). CDR1 SGHNT and CDR2 YYREEE come from the germline V gene (reference sequence). Trimming removed 3 bases at V and 4 bases at J, with 11 bases between. The CDR3 is made up of 14 amino acids. Here the CDR3 reads CASSSGQVYNEQFF. CDR3 sequence (DNA): TGTGCCAGCAGCTCGGGACAAGTTTACAATGAGCAGTTCTTC.

The chain links TRBV18 to TRBJ2-5; 10 nucleotides match TRBD2. V lost 4 bases to trimming and J lost 2 bases; unmatched junction nucleotides: 16. Germline loops: CDR1 KGHSH, CDR2 LQKENI. This CDR3 has 19 residues. The CDR3 loop is CASSHAPVLAGVGQETQYF. In DNA, the CDR3 is TGTGCCAGCTCACACGCCCCGGTGCTAGCGGGAGTTGGGCAAGAGACCCAGTACTTC.

This chain joins TRBV23-1 and TRBJ2-5; D may be TRBD1 (6 bases). TRBV23-1 is marked as an open reading frame, function uncertain. The ends were cut back, 2 bases at V and 1 base at J, with 11 bases in the middle. The CDR3 has 15 residues. CDR3 loop: CASSQMMDSQETQYF. CDR3 sequence (DNA): TGCGCCAGCAGTCAAATGATGGACAGCCAAGAGACCCAGTACTTC.

DNA for the CDR3: TGTGCTAGTGGTAGTCCTACGGGAGTGAATGCTGAGCAGTTCTTC. Translating gives CASGSPTGVNAEQFF. The chain uses TRBV12-5 and TRBJ2-1; a possible D gene is TRBD2 (6 bases). From germline, CDR1 is LGHNT and CDR2 FRNRAP. V was clipped by 5 bases and J by 9 bases, with 20 bases between them. The length of the CDR3 is 15 residues.

This clone has only one observation. The V call is TRBV2, the J call TRBJ1-2; D not certain. Germline CDR1 and CDR2: SNHLY and FYNNEI. The CDR3 is made up of 14 amino acids. The V gene lost 5 bases and the J gene lost 7 bases, with 17 bases spanning the gap. This CDR3 is CASSIAGSSFGYTF. The CDR3 DNA follows: TGTGCCAGCAGTATCGCAGGATCCTCCTTTGGCTACACCTTC.

The J gene is TRBJ1-1, the V gene TRBV18; tentatively, D is TRBD1 (6 bases). Trimming cost V 2 bases and J 5 bases, with 18 bases left between them. There are 16 residues in the CDR3. Germline V lookup: CDR1 KGHSH, CDR2 LQKENI. The CDR3 loop reads CASSPATGRAGTEAFF. The CDR3 region has the DNA TGTGCCAGCTCACCAGCGACAGGACGAGCGGGAACTGAAGCTTTCTTT.

The chain employs TRBV30 and TRBJ1-6, with no clear D. The germline gives CDR1 GTSNPN, CDR2 SVGIG (reference sequence). CDR3 length: 15 residues. Trimming pared 8 bases from V and 0 bases from J, leaving 14 bases between. The CDR3 DNA reads as TGTGCCCTGACTAGGGCCAGCTCCTATAATTCACCCCTCCACTTT. It yields the protein CALTRASSYNSPLHF.

The chain employs TRBV5-1 and TRBJ2-5; D is possibly TRBD1 or TRBD2 (5 bases each). Looked up from germline, CDR1 is SGHRS and CDR2 is YFSETQ. Trimming cost V 1 base and J 3 bases, with 10 bases left between them. The CDR3 sequence is 14 residues long. CDR3 DNA sequence: TGCGCCAGCAGCTTGATAGGGGACGAAGAGACCCAGTACTTC. Translating gives CASSLIGDEETQYF. Based on the CDR3 plus reference TRBV5-1 and TRBJ2-5, the full variable domain is KAGVTQTPRYLIKTRGQQVTLSCSPISGHRSVSWYQQTPGQGLQFLFEYFSETQRNKGNFPGRFSGRQFSNSRSEMNVSTLELGDSALYLCASSLIGDEETQYFGPGTRLLVL.

J is TRBJ1-2 and V is TRBV7-2; 8 nucleotides line up with TRBD1. CDR1 is SGHTA and CDR2 is FQGNSA in the germline V gene. V gave up 2 bases and J gave up 4 bases; unmatched junction bases: 15. The CDR3 runs 18 residues. In DNA, the CDR3 is TGTGCCAGCAGCTTATTTCGGGACAGGCCGGCCCGAAGCTATGGCTACACCTTC. Its protein product is CASSLFRDRPARSYGYTF.

The V gene is TRBV5-6, the J gene TRBJ1-4; D remains unclear. The germline V and J ends were trimmed by 0 bases and 5 bases, with 8 bases remaining between them. CDR1 and CDR2 (germline): SGHDT, YYEEEE. The CDR3 loop spans 14 amino acids. This CDR3 is CASSLAWSNEKLFF. The CDR3 nucleotides read TGTGCCAGCAGCTTGGCCTGGAGCAATGAAAAACTGTTTTTT.

The chain's CDR3 is CASSRDRVVYEQYF. In DNA, the CDR3 is TGTGCCAGCAGCCGGGACAGGGTAGTCTACGAGCAGTACTTC. This chain connects TRBV11-1 to TRBJ2-7, with TRBD1 matching over 9 bases. V gave up 5 bases and J gave up 3 bases; unmatched junction bases: 5. The germline gives CDR1 SGHAT, CDR2 FQDESV (reference sequence). The CDR3 contains 14 residues.

CDR3 DNA sequence: TGTGCCAGCACCCTTAGTAACACCGGGGAGCTGTTTTTT. Residues: CASTLSNTGELFF. This rearrangement joins TRBV28 to TRBJ2-2; D gene ambiguous. This CDR3 is 13 amino acids long. From germline, CDR1 is MDHEN and CDR2 SYDVKM. Trimming cost V 7 bases and J 2 bases, with 8 bases left between them.

Details on this clone: The sample has other DNA sequences that encode this CDR3 too. CDR3 sequence (DNA): TGTGCCAGCAGCTTTTTGGGCCTCACCGGGGAGCTGTTTTTT. This translates into CASSFLGLTGELFF. The chain combines TRBV7-2 with TRBJ2-2; D gene uncertain. Germline CDR1 SGHTA, CDR2 FQGNSA. The CDR3 totals 14 residues. V was pared by 3 bases and J by 4 bases, with 9 bases between.

The chain joins TRBV28 to TRBJ2-2, with 9 bases fitting TRBD2. Germline V CDR1 and CDR2: MDHEN, SYDVKM. This CDR3 spans 17 amino acids. Trimming removed 2 bases from V and 0 bases from J; junction bases left unmatched: 4. The CDR3 reads CASSLAGGPTNTGELFF. The CDR3 DNA sequence: TGTGCCAGCAGTTTAGCGGGAGGGCCAACGAACACCGGGGAGCTGTTTTTT.

V is TRBV27 and J is TRBJ2-3, with TRBD2 identical over 12 bases. Germline V gene sequence: CDR1 MNHEY, CDR2 SMNVEV (reference sequence). Trimming at V came to 5 bases and at J to 7 bases, leaving 13 bases not matched to a gene. CDR3 length: 17 residues. DNA for the CDR3: TGTGCCAGCAGTCCCCCGCGCCTAGCGGGAGGGCCGAATACGCAGTATTTT. Amino acids: CASSPPRLAGGPNTQYF.

This chain links TRBV28 with TRBJ1-3; no clear D gene. V shed 8 bases and J shed 8 bases, with 16 bases lying between them. The CDR3 consists of 13 residues. The V gene's germline CDR1 is MDHEN and CDR2 SYDVKM. DNA of the CDR3: TGTGCCAGCGGTCGTATCACTGGGGACACCATATATTTT. As protein: CASGRITGDTIYF.

This chain joins TRBV28 and TRBJ1-5, with a possible D match to TRBD1 (5 bases). The V and J ends lost 5 bases and 7 bases respectively, with 12 bases between them. The CDR3 totals 13 residues. From germline, CDR1 is MDHEN and CDR2 SYDVKM. The CDR3 protein is CASSAPGEQPQHF. In DNA, the CDR3 is TGTGCCAGCAGTGCCCCGGGGGAGCAGCCCCAGCATTTT.

The chain employs TRBV27 and TRBJ2-7; TRBD1 matches at 7 bases. J was trimmed by 2 bases and V by 7 bases; bases with no gene match: 14. The length of the CDR3 is 16 residues. CDR1 and CDR2 from the germline V gene are MNHEY and SMNVEV (reference sequence). In nucleotides, the CDR3 is TGTGCCAGCACTAGGAGGCCGGACAGGATTACCTACGAGCAGTACTTC. Protein: CASTRRPDRITYEQYF.

This clone showed up just once. The V call is TRBV10-3, the J call TRBJ2-2; 14 bases map to TRBD2. V lost 10 bases to trimming and J lost 0 bases; unmatched junction nucleotides: 4. This CDR3 has 16 amino acids. CDR1 and CDR2 (germline): ENHRY, SYGVKD. CDR3 DNA sequence: TGTGCCACCCAGACTAGCGGGAGGGCGAACACCGGGGAGCTGTTTTTT. Translating it yields CATQTSGRANTGELFF.

The chain is built from TRBV5-1 and TRBJ2-7; TRBD2 matches at 10 bases. CDR1 is SGHRS and CDR2 is YFSETQ in the germline V gene. V was pared by 1 base and J by 7 bases, with 14 bases of the junction left unmatched. The CDR3 runs to 17 residues. CDR3 amino acids: CASSLSFSASGREEQYF. In DNA form, the CDR3 reads TGCGCCAGCAGCTTGTCCTTTTCGGCTAGCGGGAGAGAGGAGCAGTACTTC.

The chain links TRBV4-1 to TRBJ2-1; D not certain. Germline lookup yields CDR1 MGHRA and CDR2 YSYEKL. V lost 6 bases to trimming and J lost 7 bases, with 13 bases between them. The CDR3 spans 13 residues. The chain's CDR3 is CASSRLYLNEQFF. For the CDR3, the DNA is TGCGCCAGCAGTCGTTTATACCTGAATGAGCAGTTCTTC.

V and J are TRBV2 and TRBJ1-5; 9 positions match TRBD1. Germline V gene sequence: CDR1 SNHLY, CDR2 FYNNEI. This CDR3 is 16 amino acids long. V lost 4 bases, J lost 4 bases, and 8 bases stayed unmatched. The CDR3 sequence is CASSAPGTGPNQPQHF. For the CDR3, the DNA is TGTGCCAGCAGTGCCCCCGGGACAGGGCCTAATCAGCCCCAGCATTTT.

The rearrangement joins TRBV6-5 to TRBJ1-1, with 7 positions matching TRBD1. Trimming cost V 4 bases and J 4 bases; bases outside gene matches: 3. This CDR3 is built from 13 residues. From germline, CDR1 is MNHEY and CDR2 SVGAGI. The CDR3 DNA follows: TGTGCCAGCAGTTTACAGGGGCTCACTGAAGCTTTCTTT. It encodes CASSLQGLTEAFF.